This paragraph covers one TCR beta chain sequence. Its antigen is undetermined. Through template switching, a universal primer site was introduced, and the cDNA contained unique molecular identifiers. One entry per CDR3 protein, called by TCRdb with MiXCR from the 5' RACE reads. Among about 450,000 distinct CDR3 sequences listed, around 20% were seen once. CDR3 length equals 16 residues. The germline gives CDR1 SNHLY, CDR2 FYNNEI. The V segment lost 1 base and the J segment 5 bases; nucleotides outside the gene matches: 7. This record belongs to a study of identical twins. Study-level findings and limits: While abundant cord blood beta clonotypes carried fewer insertions, memory repertoires showed no such pattern. For out-of-frame alpha sequences shared by twins, low generation probability was in excess. Zero-insertion analyses might be partly confounded by invariant T cells like MAIT and iNKT.

The TCR comes from a man aged 50-59 years in good health. What was sequenced was naive T cells sorted from blood. The J gene is TRBJ2-3, the V gene TRBV2, with 9 bases that match TRBD2. CDR3 DNA: TGTGCCAGCAGTGAAGGTCCTAGCGGGGAGGGAGATACGCAGTATTTT. Protein sequence: CASSEGPSGEGDTQYF.